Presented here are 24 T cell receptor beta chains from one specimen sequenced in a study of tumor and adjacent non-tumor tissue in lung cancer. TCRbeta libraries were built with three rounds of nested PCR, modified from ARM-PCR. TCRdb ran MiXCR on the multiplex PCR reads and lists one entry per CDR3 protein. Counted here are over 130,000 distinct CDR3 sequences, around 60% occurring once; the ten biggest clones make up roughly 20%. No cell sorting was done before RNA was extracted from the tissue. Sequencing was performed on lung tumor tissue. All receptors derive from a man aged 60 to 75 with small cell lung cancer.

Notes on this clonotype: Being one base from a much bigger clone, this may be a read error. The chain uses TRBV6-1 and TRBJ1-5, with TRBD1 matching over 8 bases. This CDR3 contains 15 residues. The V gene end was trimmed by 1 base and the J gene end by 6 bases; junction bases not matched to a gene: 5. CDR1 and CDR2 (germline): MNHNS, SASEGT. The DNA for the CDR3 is TGTGCCAGCAGTGAAGGCCGGGACAGGACTCAGCCCCAGCATTTT. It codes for CASSEGRDRTQPQHF.

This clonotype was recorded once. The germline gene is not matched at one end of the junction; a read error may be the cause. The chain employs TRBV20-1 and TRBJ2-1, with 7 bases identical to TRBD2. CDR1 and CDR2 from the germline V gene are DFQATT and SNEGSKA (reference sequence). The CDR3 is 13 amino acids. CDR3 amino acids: CNARGGSIDEHFF. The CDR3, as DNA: TGCAATGCTAGGGGCGGGAGTATCGATGAGCACTTCTTC.

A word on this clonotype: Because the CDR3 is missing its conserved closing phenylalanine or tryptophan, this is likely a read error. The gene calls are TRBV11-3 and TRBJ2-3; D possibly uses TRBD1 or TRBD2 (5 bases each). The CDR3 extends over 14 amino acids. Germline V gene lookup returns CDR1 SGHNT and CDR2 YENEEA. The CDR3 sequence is CTRSTSGAEDTQYL. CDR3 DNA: TGTACCAGAAGCACCTCCGGGGCCGAAGATACGCAGTATCTT.

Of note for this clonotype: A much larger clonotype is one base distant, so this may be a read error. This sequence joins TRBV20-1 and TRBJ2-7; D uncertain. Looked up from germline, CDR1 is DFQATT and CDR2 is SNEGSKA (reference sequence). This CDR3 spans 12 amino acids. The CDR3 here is CSSRDRHYEQYF. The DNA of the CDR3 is TGCAGTTCTAGAGATCGGCACTACGAGCAGTACTTC.

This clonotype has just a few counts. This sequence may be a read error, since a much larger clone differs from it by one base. This chain's CDR3 is CVSSLGRGTDTF. The CDR3 region has the DNA TGTGTCAGCAGCTTAGGCCGGGGGACGGACACCTTC. The chain carries TRBV11-3 and TRBJ1-2, with a possible D match to TRBD1 (5 bases). Germline V gene data show CDR1 as SGHNT and CDR2 as YENEEA. There are 12 residues in the CDR3.

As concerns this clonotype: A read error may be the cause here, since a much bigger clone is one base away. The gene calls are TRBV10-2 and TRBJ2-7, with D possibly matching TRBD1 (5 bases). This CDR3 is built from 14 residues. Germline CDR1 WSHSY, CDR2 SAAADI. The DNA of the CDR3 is TGCTCCACCAAGCAGGGCCCTTCCTCCTACGAGCAGTACTTC. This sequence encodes CSTKQGPSSYEQYF.

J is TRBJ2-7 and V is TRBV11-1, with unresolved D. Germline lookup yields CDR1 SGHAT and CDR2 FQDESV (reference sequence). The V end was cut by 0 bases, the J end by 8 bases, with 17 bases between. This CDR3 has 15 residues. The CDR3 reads CASSLAAVWKAKQYF. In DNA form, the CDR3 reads TGTGCCAGCAGCTTAGCGGCCGTCTGGAAGGCAAAGCAGTACTTC.

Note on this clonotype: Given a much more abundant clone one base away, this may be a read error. The DNA for the CDR3 is TGCAGTGCGGAATCGACTAGCGGGAATGTAGATACGCAGTATTTT. Translating gives CSAESTSGNVDTQYF. The chain joins TRBV20-1 to TRBJ2-3; 11 nucleotides match TRBD2. With V trimmed by 6 bases and J by 5 bases, 10 bases remained unmatched. Per germline, CDR1 DFQATT and CDR2 SNEGSKA (reference sequence). The CDR3 is 15 amino acids.

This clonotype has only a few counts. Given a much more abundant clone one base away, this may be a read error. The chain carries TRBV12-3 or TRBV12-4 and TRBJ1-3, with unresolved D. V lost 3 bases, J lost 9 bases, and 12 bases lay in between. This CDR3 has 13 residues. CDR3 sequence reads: CASSFGGRSTIYF. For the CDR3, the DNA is TGTGCCAGCAGTTTTGGAGGACGGAGCACCATATATTTT.

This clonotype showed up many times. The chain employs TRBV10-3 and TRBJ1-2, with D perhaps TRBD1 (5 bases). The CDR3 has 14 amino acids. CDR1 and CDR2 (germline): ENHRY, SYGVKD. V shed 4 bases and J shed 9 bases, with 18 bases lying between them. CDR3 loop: CAISGGPGSRSYTF. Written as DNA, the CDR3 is TGTGCCATCAGTGGGGGCCCCGGGAGCAGGAGCTACACCTTC.

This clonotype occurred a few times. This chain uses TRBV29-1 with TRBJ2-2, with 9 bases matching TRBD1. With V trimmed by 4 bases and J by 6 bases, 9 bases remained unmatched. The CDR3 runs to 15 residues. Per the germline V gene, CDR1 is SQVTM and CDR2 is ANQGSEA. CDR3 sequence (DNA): TGCAGCGTTGCGTTCCGGACAGGGGTTCCCGGGGAGCTGTTTTTT. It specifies CSVAFRTGVPGELFF.

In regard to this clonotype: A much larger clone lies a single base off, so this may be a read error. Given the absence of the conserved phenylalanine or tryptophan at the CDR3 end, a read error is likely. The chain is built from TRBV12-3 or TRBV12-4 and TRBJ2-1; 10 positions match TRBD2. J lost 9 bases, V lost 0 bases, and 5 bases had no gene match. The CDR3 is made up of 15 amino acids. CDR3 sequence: CASSLASGRGGEQFS. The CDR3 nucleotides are TGTGCCAGCAGTTTAGCGAGCGGGAGGGGGGGTGAGCAGTTCTCC.

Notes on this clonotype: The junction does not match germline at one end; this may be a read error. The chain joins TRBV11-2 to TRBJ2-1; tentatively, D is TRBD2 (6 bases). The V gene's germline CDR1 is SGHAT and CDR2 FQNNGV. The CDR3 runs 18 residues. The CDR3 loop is CASSSQGLTGGPGNEQLF. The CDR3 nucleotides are TGTGCCAGCAGCTCTCAAGGACTAACAGGAGGGCCAGGCAATGAGCAGCTCTTC.

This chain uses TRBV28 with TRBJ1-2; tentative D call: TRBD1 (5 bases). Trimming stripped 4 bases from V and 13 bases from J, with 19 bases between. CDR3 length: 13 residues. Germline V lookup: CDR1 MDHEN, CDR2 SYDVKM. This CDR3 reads CASSSDPQVGATF. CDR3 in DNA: TGTGCCAGCAGTTCAGACCCTCAAGTTGGGGCCACCTTC.

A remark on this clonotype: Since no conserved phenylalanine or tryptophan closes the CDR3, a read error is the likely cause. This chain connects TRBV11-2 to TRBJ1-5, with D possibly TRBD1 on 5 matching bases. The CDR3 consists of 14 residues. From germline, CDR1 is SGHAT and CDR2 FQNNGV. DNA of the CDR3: TGTGCCAGCAGCTTGGACACTAGCAATCAACCCCAGCATCTT. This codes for CASSLDTSNQPQHL.

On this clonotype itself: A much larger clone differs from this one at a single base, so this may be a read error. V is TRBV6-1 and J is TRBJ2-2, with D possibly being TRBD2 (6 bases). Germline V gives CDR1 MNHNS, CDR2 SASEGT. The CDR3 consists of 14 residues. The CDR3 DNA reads TGTGCCAGCAGAGAGCGGGCGAACACCGGGGGGCTGTTTTTT. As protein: CASRERANTGGLFF.

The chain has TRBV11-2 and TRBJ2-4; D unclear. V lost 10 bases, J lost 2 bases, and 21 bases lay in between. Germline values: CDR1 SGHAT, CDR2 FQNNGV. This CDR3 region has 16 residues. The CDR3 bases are TGTGCCAACGGCCAGGCTCACGTCTTAACCAAAAACATTCAGTACTTC. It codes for CANGQAHVLTKNIQYF. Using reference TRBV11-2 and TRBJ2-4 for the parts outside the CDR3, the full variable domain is EAGVAQSPRYKIIEKRQSVAFWCNPISGHATLYWYQQILGQGPKLLIQFQNNGVVDDSQLPKDRFSAERLKGVDSTLKIQPAKLEDSAVYLCANGQAHVLTKNIQYFGAGTRLSVL.

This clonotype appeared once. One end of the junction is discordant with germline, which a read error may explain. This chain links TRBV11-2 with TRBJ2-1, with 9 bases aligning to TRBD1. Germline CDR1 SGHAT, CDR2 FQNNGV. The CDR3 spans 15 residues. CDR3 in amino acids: CASSFTGGSYHEQFF. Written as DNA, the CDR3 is TGTGCCAGCAGTTTCACAGGGGGCTCCTACCATGAGCAGTTCTTC.

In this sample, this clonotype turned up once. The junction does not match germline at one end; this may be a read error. The CDR3 loop is CAISQGQPLSDTQYF. In nucleotides, the CDR3 is TGCGCCATCAGCCAAGGCCAACCCCTCTCAGATACGCAGTATTTT. The chain carries TRBV4-1 and TRBJ2-3, with D unresolved. Germline V gene lookup returns CDR1 MGHRA and CDR2 YSYEKL. The CDR3 totals 15 residues.

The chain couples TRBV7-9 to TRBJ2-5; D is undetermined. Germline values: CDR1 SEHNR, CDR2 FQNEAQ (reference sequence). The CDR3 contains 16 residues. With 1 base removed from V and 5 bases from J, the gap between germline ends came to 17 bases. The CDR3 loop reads CASSLDERALGETQYF. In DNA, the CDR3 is TGTGCCAGCAGCTTAGACGAACGAGCCTTGGGTGAGACCCAGTACTTC. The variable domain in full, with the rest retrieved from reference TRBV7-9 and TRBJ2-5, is DTGVSQNPRHKITKRGQNVTFRCDPISEHNRLYWYRQTLGQGPEFLTYFQNEAQLEKSRLLSDRFSAERPKGSFSTLEIQRTEQGDSAMYLCASSLDERALGETQYFGPGTRLLVL.

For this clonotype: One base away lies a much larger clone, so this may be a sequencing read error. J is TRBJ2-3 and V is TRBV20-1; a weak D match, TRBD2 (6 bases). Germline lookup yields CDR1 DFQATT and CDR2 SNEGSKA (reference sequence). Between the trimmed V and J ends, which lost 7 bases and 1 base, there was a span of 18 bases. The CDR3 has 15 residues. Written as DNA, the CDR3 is TGCAGTGTCCGCGTCCGGGACTTTGGCACAGATACGCAGTATTTT. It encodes CSVRVRDFGTDTQYF.

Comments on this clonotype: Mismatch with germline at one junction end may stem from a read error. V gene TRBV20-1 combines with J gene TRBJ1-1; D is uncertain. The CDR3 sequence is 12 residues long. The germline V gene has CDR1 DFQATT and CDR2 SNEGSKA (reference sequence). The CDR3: CGARPMNTEAFF. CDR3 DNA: TGCGGTGCTAGACCTATGAACACTGAAGCTTTCTTT.

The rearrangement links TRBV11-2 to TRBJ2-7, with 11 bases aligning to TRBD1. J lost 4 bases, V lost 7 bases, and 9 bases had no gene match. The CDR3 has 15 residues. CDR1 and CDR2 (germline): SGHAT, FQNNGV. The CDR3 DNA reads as TGTGCCAGCAATTCAGTCGGGACAGGGGGATACGAGCAGTACTTC. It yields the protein CASNSVGTGGYEQYF.

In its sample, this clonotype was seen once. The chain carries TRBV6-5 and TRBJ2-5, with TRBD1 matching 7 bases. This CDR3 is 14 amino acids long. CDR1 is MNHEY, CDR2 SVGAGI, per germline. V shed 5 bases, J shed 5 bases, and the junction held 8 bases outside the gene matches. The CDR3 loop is CASSQGQLSETQYF. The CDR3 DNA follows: TGTGCCAGCAGTCAGGGACAGCTGAGTGAGACCCAGTACTTC.